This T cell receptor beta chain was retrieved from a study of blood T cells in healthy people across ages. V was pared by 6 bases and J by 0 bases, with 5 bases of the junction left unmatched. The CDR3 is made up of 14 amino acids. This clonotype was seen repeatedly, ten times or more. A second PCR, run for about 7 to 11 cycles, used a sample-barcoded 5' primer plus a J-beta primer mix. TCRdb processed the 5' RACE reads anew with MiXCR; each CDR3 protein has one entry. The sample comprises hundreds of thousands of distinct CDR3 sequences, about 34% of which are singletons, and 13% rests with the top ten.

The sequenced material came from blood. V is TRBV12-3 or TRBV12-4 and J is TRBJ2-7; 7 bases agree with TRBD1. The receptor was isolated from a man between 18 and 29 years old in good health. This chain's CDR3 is CASRNRDSSYEQYF. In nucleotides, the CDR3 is TGTGCCAGCAGGAACCGGGACAGCTCCTACGAGCAGTACTTC.